Each of the 2 T cell receptor beta chains below was sequenced from the same sample in a study of blood T cell repertoires in COVID-19. Data came from immunoSEQ multiplex PCR; TCRdb stores just in-frame clones and leaves some out. The sample has tens of thousands of clones, more than 85% seen once. Sequencing was performed on peripheral blood. The receptors originated from a man in his fifties with active COVID-19.

This sequence joins TRBV2 and TRBJ1-2; 8 nucleotides line up with TRBD1. The CDR3 contains 15 residues. Looked up from germline, CDR1 is SNHLY and CDR2 is FYNNEI. J lost 0 bases, V lost 7 bases, and 7 bases had no gene match. DNA for the CDR3: TGTGCCAGCACACGTAACAGGGGGTCTAACTATGGCTACACCTTC. As protein: CASTRNRGSNYGYTF.

V is TRBV30 and J is TRBJ2-7, with TRBD1 identical over 8 bases. Trimming took 6 bases from V and 1 from J; bases not matched to a gene: 2. CDR1 and CDR2 (germline): GTSNPN, SVGIG (reference sequence). This CDR3 spans 12 amino acids. CDR3 bases: TGTGCCTGCGACAGGGGTTCCTACGAGCAGTACTTC. This sequence encodes CACDRGSYEQYF.